This TCR beta chain derives from a study of T-cell memory formation after mild COVID-19. The 5'RACE method, run with constant-segment primers, produced TCR alpha and TCR beta cDNA libraries (carrying sample barcodes and UMIs). From the 5' RACE reads, TCRdb called clonotypes with MiXCR, one entry per CDR3 protein. The sample has under 300,000 distinct CDR3 sequences, approximately 7.6% seen once. Regarding the study as a whole: Pre-infection memory contained some responding clones, which suggested that cross-reactive memory had joined. There was a balanced CD4/CD8 profile in clones contracting day 15 to 85, and later expanders leaned CD4+.

Many counts were recorded for this clonotype. Its specificity is unknown. Germline CDR1 and CDR2: LGHNA and YSLEER. V gave up 1 base and J gave up 7 bases, with 13 bases separating them. The CDR3 has 14 residues. This TCR derives from a man aged 18-30 years who had mild COVID-19 (a few samples of this study predate the infection). Cell type and time point are not known. V usage is TRBV4-3 and J usage is TRBJ1-2, with TRBD1 as a possible D gene (5 bases). The sample taken for sequencing was PBMCs or a T cell subset sorted from them (not recorded which). The CDR3 DNA sequence: TGCGCCAGCAGCCAAGGAACAGGTCCGGGTGGCTACACCTTC. Protein: CASSQGTGPGGYTF.